This is a list of T cell receptor beta chains from one sample in a study of blood T cell repertoires in COVID-19. Method: immunoSEQ multiplex PCR; TCRdb's copy keeps in-frame clones and lacks some. The repertoire has around 300,000 clones, 70% to 90% of them found once; the top ten carry 6.3%. The sample taken for sequencing was peripheral blood. These receptors all stem from a woman aged 45 to 65 with COVID-19, enrolled during active disease. Each CDR3 is given with its conserved first and last residue. Fields, in order: V gene, clone size, J gene, D gene, CDR3 DNA, CDR3 protein. A D gene is named only where the DNA matches it firmly. Clone size is shown for a subset of rows, as once, few, many or a class of expanded clone.

TRBV6-1,NA,TRBJ2-1,TRBD2,TGTGCCAGCAGTGGCGATATCAGCGGGGTCTACAATGAGCAGTTCTTC,CASSGDISGVYNEQFF
TRBV6-2/TRBV6-3,NA,TRBJ2-5,NA,TGTGCCAGCAGTTATGTATCCCCGGAAGAGACCCAGTACTTC,CASSYVSPEETQYF
TRBV3-1/TRBV3-2,NA,TRBJ1-2,NA,TGTGCCAGCAGCCAAGCGGTTGACTATGGCTACACCTTC,CASSQAVDYGYTF
TRBV29-1,NA,TRBJ1-1,TRBD1,TGCAGCATTTGGGACAGGGGGTATGCTGAAGCTTTCTTT,CSIWDRGYAEAFF
TRBV12-5,NA,TRBJ2-2,TRBD2,TGTGCTAGTGGTCTTTGGACTAGCCCGAGCGGGGAGCTGTTTTTT,CASGLWTSPSGELFF
TRBV11-2,NA,TRBJ2-7,NA,TGTGCCAGCAGCTTAGATAGAGGATACTTCGAGCAGTACTTC,CASSLDRGYFEQYF
TRBV5-4,NA,TRBJ2-7,NA,TGTGCCAGCAGCTTCCTCGGGGAAACCTACGAGCAGTACTTC,CASSFLGETYEQYF
TRBV30,NA,TRBJ2-7,TRBD1,TGTGCCTGGAGTGACAGGGGATTCTCCTACGAGCAGTACTTC,CAWSDRGFSYEQYF
TRBV25-1,NA,TRBJ2-5,NA,TGTGCCAGCAGTGAACAAGACAGACCGCCCTCAGGAGAGACCCAGTACTTC,CASSEQDRPPSGETQYF
TRBV5-4,NA,TRBJ2-7,NA,TGTGCCAGCAGCTTTAGAGGTAGCGATTACTCCTACGAGCAGTACTTC,CASSFRGSDYSYEQYF
TRBV4-2,few,TRBJ2-7,TRBD2,TGTGCCAGCAGCCAAGTAGCGGGGGGGGCCGCCCCCTACGAGCAGTACTTC,CASSQVAGGAAPYEQYF
TRBV5-1,NA,TRBJ2-1,NA,TGCGCCAGCAGCTCCCCCGGAGGGTCGGCTGAGCAGTTCTTC,CASSSPGGSAEQFF
TRBV19,NA,TRBJ2-7,TRBD2,TGTGCCAGTAGTATGGTAGCGGGAGGAGAGCAGTACTTC,CASSMVAGGEQYF
TRBV2,NA,TRBJ2-1,TRBD1,TGTGCCAGCAGTGGGGACAGCTCCTACAATGAGCAGTTCTTC,CASSGDSSYNEQFF
TRBV11-2,NA,TRBJ2-7,NA,TGTGCCAGCAGCGCGCCTACGGGACATCTCTCCTACGAGCAGTACTTC,CASSAPTGHLSYEQYF
TRBV11-2,NA,TRBJ2-1,TRBD2,TGTGCCAGCAGCTTAGAGCTTCGAGGGGCGGGAGGGTGGTCCTACAATGAGCAGTTCTTC,CASSLELRGAGGWSYNEQFF
TRBV5-4,NA,TRBJ1-1,NA,TGTGCCAGCAGCCCCGCATCACCTACGAACACTGAAGCTTTCTTT,CASSPASPTNTEAFF
TRBV6-5,NA,TRBJ1-5,NA,TGTGCCAGCAGTCCCCAAACAGGGTGGCAGCCCCAGCATTTT,CASSPQTGWQPQHF
TRBV5-1,NA,TRBJ1-5,NA,TGCGCCAGCAGCTTGACAGGTAGCAATCAGCCCCAGCATTTT,CASSLTGSNQPQHF
TRBV14,NA,TRBJ2-3,TRBD1,TGTGCCAGCAGCTCCCGGGACAGGGACCTAGATACGCAGTATTTT,CASSSRDRDLDTQYF
TRBV2,NA,TRBJ2-3,TRBD2,TGTGCCAGCAGGACTAGCGGGAGTACAGATACGCAGTATTTT,CASRTSGSTDTQYF
TRBV5-1,NA,TRBJ1-1,NA,TGCGCCAGCAGCTTGGCCTTTCGATCTAGAAAGAACACTGAAGCTTTCTTT,CASSLAFRSRKNTEAFF
TRBV30,NA,TRBJ1-1,NA,TGTGCCTGGAACAGGGTTCCCGGGACTGAAGCTTTCTTT,CAWNRVPGTEAFF
TRBV5-8,NA,TRBJ2-3,TRBD2,TGTGCCAGCAGCTCCGGACTAGCCAGCACAGATACGCAGTATTTT,CASSSGLASTDTQYF
TRBV7-9,few,TRBJ1-2,TRBD1,TGTGCCAGCAGCCTGCTAGGACAGGGGGCGGAGGATGGCTACACCTTC,CASSLLGQGAEDGYTF
TRBV3-1/TRBV3-2,NA,TRBJ1-1,TRBD1,TGTGCCAGCAGCCAAAGTCACACAGGGGTTGAAGCTTTCTTT,CASSQSHTGVEAFF
TRBV19,NA,TRBJ2-2,NA,TGTGCCAGCTCGGACAGTCGGCAGGAGCTGTTTTTT,CASSDSRQELFF
TRBV5-4,NA,TRBJ1-1,TRBD1,TGTGCCAGCAGCCCGACAGGGGCCAGGAACACTGAAGCTTTCTTT,CASSPTGARNTEAFF
TRBV4-3,NA,TRBJ2-3,TRBD1,TGCGCCAGCAGCCAAGGGACAGGGGCTAACACAGATACGCAGTATTTT,CASSQGTGANTDTQYF
TRBV6-5,once,TRBJ2-7,NA,TGTGCCAGCAGTTACTCGTGGCAGGGCGGTTCCTACGAGCAGTACTTC,CASSYSWQGGSYEQYF
TRBV21-1,NA,TRBJ1-5,NA,TGTGCCAGCAGCTCTCCCTTAGGGGGACGACGACGTTCTAGCAATCAGCCCCAGCATTTT,CASSSPLGGRRRSSNQPQHF
TRBV24-1,NA,TRBJ2-1,NA,TGTGCCACCAGCCTACACGGGTCTAACAATGAGCAGTTCTTC,CATSLHGSNNEQFF
TRBV18,NA,TRBJ2-1,TRBD2,TGTGCCAGCTCATTTCCGGGAGGTAATGAGCAGTTCTTC,CASSFPGGNEQFF
TRBV7-9,NA,TRBJ2-2,TRBD2,TGTGCCAGCAGCTTAGTGGGGACTAGTACCGGGGAGCTGTTTTTT,CASSLVGTSTGELFF
TRBV5-1,NA,TRBJ1-4,TRBD1,TGCGCCAGCAGCTTTACCGCAGGGGCAGGGGGAAAACTGTTTTTT,CASSFTAGAGGKLFF
TRBV5-4,NA,TRBJ2-2,TRBD1,TGTGCCAGCAGAGATACCAGGGGGCAGAACACCGGGGAGCTGTTTTTT,CASRDTRGQNTGELFF
TRBV24-1,NA,TRBJ1-5,NA,TGTGCCTCCTTCCGGGAGGGCAATCAGCCCCAGCATTTT,CASFREGNQPQHF
TRBV9,NA,TRBJ2-2,NA,TGTGCCAGCACCACCTCGGGATTCGATACCGGGGAGCTGTTTTTT,CASTTSGFDTGELFF
TRBV2,NA,TRBJ2-5,NA,TGTGCCAGCAGTGAAGCGCTTCGTTACCCTGGGACTCTTCTAGGAGAGACCCAGTACTTC,CASSEALRYPGTLLGETQYF